This is a list of T cell receptor beta chains from one sample in a study of cytomegalovirus exposure and HLA in healthy donors. Profiled with immunoSEQ multiplex PCR; TCRdb holds only in-frame clones, not every one. The sample lists more than 65,000 clones, about 74% occurring once. The sequenced sample was PBMCs. The receptors here all came from a woman in her sixties in good health and CMV-seropositive. The CDR3 runs from the conserved cysteine through the conserved F or W.

V	J	CDR3
TRBV27	TRBJ1-2	CASSFGTANYGYTF
TRBV30	TRBJ2-1	CAFGQGGEQFF
TRBV4-1	TRBJ2-2	CASKGLFANTGELFF
TRBV30	TRBJ1-2	CAWSVGLVPGAGYTF
TRBV12-5	TRBJ2-7	CASGLAGAYEQYF
TRBV7-2	TRBJ2-6	CASSLGGSGANVLTF
TRBV14	TRBJ1-6	CASSQGGTTPLHF
TRBV5-4	TRBJ2-5	CASSFQSGGGGETQYF
TRBV27	TRBJ1-1	CASSIGTGGWTEAFF
TRBV5-1	TRBJ1-1	CASSVGHQNTEAFF
TRBV15	TRBJ2-1	CATSSIAGGPRREQFF
TRBV10-3	TRBJ1-4	CAISANAGVSVEKLFF
TRBV27	TRBJ2-1	CASSLPRLAGLFF
TRBV10-3	TRBJ2-7	CAISWAGRTSSYEQYF
TRBV7-2	TRBJ1-5	CASSTRGNQPQHF
TRBV20-1	TRBJ2-1	CSATPDEQFF
TRBV2	TRBJ2-7	CASTGASYEQYF
TRBV5-1	TRBJ1-4	CASSLTGYGEKLFF
TRBV18	TRBJ1-4	CASSPPGQATNEKLFF
TRBV2	TRBJ2-3	CASKGLGPTDTQYF
TRBV30	TRBJ2-3	CAWSPLEITDTQYF
TRBV2	TRBJ1-1	CASREKTGDTEAFF
TRBV6-1	TRBJ2-1	CASSLRAEDEQFF
TRBV2	TRBJ1-4	CASKEGALDEKLFF
TRBV30	TRBJ1-1	CAWNGQGGNTEAFF
TRBV11-3	TRBJ1-1	CASSARGSEAFF
TRBV5-4	TRBJ2-3	CASSLWDTSTPTDTQYF
TRBV10-2	TRBJ2-5	CASRAGTGAETQYF
TRBV6-5	TRBJ1-4	CASSFAGGKLFF
TRBV2	TRBJ1-1	CASLPGLRTEAFF
TRBV11-1	TRBJ1-1	CASSHEGTEAFF
TRBV19	TRBJ1-1	CASSLIQVANTEAFF
TRBV11-3	TRBJ2-1	CASSSSFLGLAGGSEQFF
TRBV28	TRBJ1-2	CASTLPAGLYGYTF
TRBV29-1	TRBJ2-1	CSVGDRAAYNEQFF
TRBV2	TRBJ2-7	CASSERQPYEQYF
TRBV19	TRBJ2-3	CASSILGQGEGRDTQYF
TRBV5-4	TRBJ2-1	CASSSGGTSGGPYNEQFF
TRBV7-9	TRBJ2-7	CASSLAKGVNEQYF
TRBV27	TRBJ1-1	CASKWTGATEAFF